This T cell receptor beta chain originates from a study of post-analysis software for immune sequencing data. Study-wide background: Relapsing-remitting, secondary progressive and progressive-relapsing courses of multiple sclerosis were included. The study's findings and limits: TRBV segments more frequent in patients than in controls numbered roughly 5 and included TRBV5-6, TRBV5-1 and TRBV20-1. F measure clustering grouped samples strongly by preparation batch. Compared against controls, patients with multiple sclerosis displayed significantly lower normalized Chao1 diversity.

The germline V gene encodes CDR1 DFQATT and CDR2 SNEGSKA (reference sequence). The length of the CDR3 is 16 residues. In this sample, this clonotype turned up a few times. The antigen is not known. The TCR beta cDNA libraries carried unique molecular identifiers. Each sample of roughly 0.85 to 11 million input T cells yielded 500,000 or so cDNA molecules, so each molecule approximated one T cell. TCRdb re-called the PCR reads with MiXCR, one entry per CDR3 protein. Of some 800,000 distinct CDR3 sequences detected, 46% appear once; the ten largest clones hold roughly 4.9%. This chain connects TRBV20-1 to TRBJ2-5; 10 bases agree with TRBD2. The J call may be incorrect, as the DNA end agrees better with TRBJ2-7. Sequences were obtained from blood. This clonotype originated in a girl between 5 and 17 years old with multiple sclerosis. This CDR3 is CSARASGSPGDYEQYF. CDR3 DNA: TGCAGTGCTAGGGCTAGCGGGAGTCCGGGGGACTACGAGCAGTACTTC.